What follows are 8 T cell receptor beta chains derived from one specimen sequenced in a study of lymphopenia after photon versus proton radiotherapy. The data were produced by immunoSEQ multiplex PCR, yet TCRdb's version contains in-frame clones alone and is incomplete. This table has tens of thousands of clones, nearly 85% appearing once. The specimen comprised peripheral blood, sampled from a patient treated with proton-based radiotherapy. Receptor source: a woman aged 70-85 years with pancreatic cancer.

The chain is built from TRBV19 and TRBJ1-1; 9 bases are a match to TRBD1. CDR3 length: 15 amino acids. Germline CDR1 and CDR2: LNHDA and SQIVND (reference sequence). With 5 bases clipped from V and 3 bases from J, the junction kept 7 bases outside the gene matches. The DNA for the CDR3 is TGTGCCAGTAGTTCCTCGGACAGGGGTGACACTGAAGCTTTCTTT. Amino acid sequence: CASSSSDRGDTEAFF.

The rearrangement uses TRBV28 and TRBJ1-3; tentatively, D is TRBD1 (5 bases). Per germline, CDR1 MDHEN and CDR2 SYDVKM. CDR3 size: 15 residues. The V gene lost 7 bases and the J gene lost 0 bases, with 13 bases spanning the gap. In DNA, the CDR3 is TGTGCCAGCACTCCTGCGGGGCCCTCTGGAAACACCATATATTTT. Protein sequence: CASTPAGPSGNTIYF.

The J gene is TRBJ2-7, the V gene TRBV7-2; D is possibly TRBD2 (5 bases). The V and J ends lost 1 base and 0 bases respectively, with 10 bases between them. The CDR3 is 15 amino acids. Germline CDR1 and CDR2: SGHTA and FQGNSA. The DNA of the CDR3 is TGTGCCAGCAGCTTAGGCGGGCTGAGCTCCTACGAGCAGTACTTC. Its translation is CASSLGGLSSYEQYF.

The chain links TRBV7-2 to TRBJ2-1, with D hard to call. Deletions cut 0 bases from V and 10 bases from J, with 10 bases between. CDR3 size: 13 residues. CDR1 and CDR2 (germline): SGHTA, FQGNSA. CDR3 coding DNA: TGTGCCAGCAGCTTAGCCGGGCTAGAGGAGCAGTTCTTC. Protein: CASSLAGLEEQFF.

The J gene is TRBJ2-1, the V gene TRBV5-1; TRBD1 matches at 9 bases. Germline-derived CDR1 and CDR2 are SGHRS and YFSETQ. J lost 2 bases, V lost 4 bases, and 16 bases had no gene match. This CDR3 contains 19 residues. The CDR3 DNA reads as TGCGCCAGCAGCCCCCGGGGACAGGGTACTTCACCTCCCTACAATGAGCAGTTCTTC. The encoded protein is CASSPRGQGTSPPYNEQFF.

The V and J genes are TRBV30 and TRBJ1-1; D unclear. This CDR3 region has 15 residues. The germline V gene has CDR1 GTSNPN and CDR2 SVGIG (reference sequence). V shed 0 bases and J shed 4 bases, with 15 bases lying between them. CDR3 in amino acids: CAWSVFGVGGTEAFF. As DNA, the CDR3 is TGTGCCTGGAGTGTCTTTGGAGTCGGCGGCACTGAAGCTTTCTTT.

This chain joins TRBV6-1 and TRBJ1-1, with 8 bases identical to TRBD1. CDR1 and CDR2 from the germline V gene are MNHNS and SASEGT. Trimming at V came to 10 bases and at J to 1 base, leaving 2 bases not matched to a gene. This CDR3 has 12 amino acids. The DNA for the CDR3 is TGTGCCATGCAGGGGGCGAACACTGAAGCTTTCTTT. It translates to CAMQGANTEAFF.

The chain is built from TRBV27 and TRBJ2-7, with a possible D match to TRBD1 (6 bases). V gave up 5 bases and J gave up 0 bases, with 17 bases separating them. The CDR3 runs 16 residues. Germline lookup yields CDR1 MNHEY and CDR2 SMNVEV (reference sequence). The DNA for the CDR3 is TGTGCCAGCAGTATGGGCTGGGACAAGAGCTCCTACGAGCAGTACTTC. This sequence encodes CASSMGWDKSSYEQYF.